Shown below are 12 T cell receptor beta chains from a single sample sequenced in a study of blood T cells in healthy people across ages. It was with a sample-barcoded 5' primer and a J-beta primer mix that a second PCR of roughly 7 to 12 cycles was run. TCRdb processed the 5' RACE reads anew with MiXCR; each CDR3 protein has one entry. The sample lists around 1,800,000 distinct CDR3 sequences; approximately 40% were seen once. Sequencing was carried out using blood. These receptors came from a human donor in good health.

This clonotype showed up just a few times. The chain employs TRBV9 and TRBJ2-3; D is ambiguous. The germline V gene has CDR1 SGDLS and CDR2 YYNGEE. The length of the CDR3 is 15 residues. Trimming stripped 0 bases from V and 6 bases from J, with 14 bases between. The CDR3 is CASSVVPMVGDTQYF. For the CDR3, the DNA is TGTGCCAGCAGCGTAGTTCCTATGGTTGGGGATACGCAGTATTTT.

This clonotype was observed a handful of times. The chain has TRBV5-1 and TRBJ2-1, with 14 bases fitting TRBD2. V lost 4 bases and J lost 1; bases outside the gene matches: 7. The CDR3 is 18 residues long. Per the germline V gene, CDR1 is SGHRS and CDR2 is YFSETQ. Here the CDR3 DNA reads TGCGCCAGCAGCCTCCGACTAGCGGGGGGGCCGTCCTACAATGAGCAGTTCTTC. Translating it yields CASSLRLAGGPSYNEQFF.

The chain carries TRBV28 and TRBJ1-2, with 8 bases matching TRBD1. Germline CDR1 and CDR2: MDHEN and SYDVKM. The length of the CDR3 is 11 residues. Trimming removed 8 bases from V and 8 bases from J; junction bases left unmatched: 4. This chain's CDR3 is CASEQGEGYTF. The CDR3 nucleotides are TGTGCCAGCGAACAGGGGGAAGGCTACACCTTC.

The chain is built from TRBV7-9 and TRBJ2-5; D might be TRBD1 or TRBD2, each matching 5 bases. The CDR3 loop spans 15 amino acids. CDR1 is SEHNR, CDR2 FQNEAQ, per germline (reference sequence). Trimming shortened V by 1 base and J by 5 bases, and 14 bases separated the two germline ends. DNA for the CDR3: TGTGCCAGCAGCTTAGATCGAGGGGTTCGGGAGACCCAGTACTTC. This encodes CASSLDRGVRETQYF.

This clonotype was counted a few times. The chain is built from TRBV13 and TRBJ2-7; D unresolved. V was cut by 5 bases and J by 0 bases, with 11 bases left in between. The CDR3 totals 14 residues. From germline, CDR1 is PRHDT and CDR2 FYEKMQ (reference sequence). CDR3 in amino acids: CASSEGSFSYEQYF. The CDR3 DNA follows: TGTGCCAGCAGCGAAGGGTCTTTCTCCTACGAGCAGTACTTC.

The table lists this clonotype with a few counts. CDR3 residues: CASSVGGQGAQQFF. CDR3 nucleotides: TGTGCCAGCAGCGTAGGGGGACAGGGGGCTCAGCAGTTCTTC. The chain couples TRBV9 to TRBJ2-1; 12 bases line up with TRBD1. The junction had 3 bases not matched to a gene; V was cut back by 0 bases and J by 11 bases. Germline CDR1 reads SGDLS; CDR2 reads YYNGEE. This CDR3 is 14 amino acids long.

J is TRBJ1-2 and V is TRBV12-3 or TRBV12-4, with TRBD1 matching over 7 bases. Trimming at V came to 3 bases and at J to 7 bases, leaving 5 bases not matched to a gene. The CDR3 is made up of 13 amino acids. The CDR3 DNA reads as TGTGCCAGCAGTTTCGACAGGGAACGTGGCTACACCTTC. It yields the protein CASSFDRERGYTF.

The CDR3 nucleotides are TGTGCCAGCAGTTACCAGGGAACTAATGAAAAACTGTTTTTT. Its protein product is CASSYQGTNEKLFF. The V gene is TRBV6-2 or TRBV6-3, the J gene TRBJ1-4, with D maybe TRBD1 (5 bases). The germline V gene encodes CDR1 MNHEY and CDR2 SVGEGT. Trimming stripped 2 bases from V and 1 base from J, with 5 bases between. The CDR3 runs to 14 residues.

The rearrangement links TRBV4-1 to TRBJ1-1; D unclear. With 7 bases removed from V and 1 base from J, the gap between germline ends came to 10 bases. This CDR3 is 13 amino acids long. Germline assignment: CDR1 MGHRA and CDR2 YSYEKL. CDR3 bases: TGCGCCAGCACGTACTCTCCGAACACTGAAGCTTTCTTT. Amino acid sequence: CASTYSPNTEAFF.

V and J are TRBV5-5 and TRBJ2-4; 7 bases align to TRBD1. The assigned J gene may be wrong: the sequence end matches TRBJ2-7 better. The CDR3 loop spans 13 amino acids. CDR1 SGHKS and CDR2 YYEKEE come from the germline V gene (reference sequence). CDR3 sequence reads: CASILTGTYEQYF. In DNA, the CDR3 is TGTGCCAGCATCCTGACAGGGACCTACGAGCAGTACTTC.

The chain joins TRBV28 to TRBJ1-4; TRBD1 aligns across 9 bases. Unmatched junction bases numbered 9, after V lost 5 bases and J lost 8 bases. Germline V gene data show CDR1 as MDHEN and CDR2 as SYDVKM. This CDR3 is 15 amino acids long. CDR3 DNA: TGTGCCAGCAGTCGCCGGACAGGGGCGGGGGAAAAACTGTTTTTT. It specifies CASSRRTGAGEKLFF.

This clonotype was detected many times. The rearrangement joins TRBV6-5 to TRBJ2-5; D possibly corresponds to TRBD2 (5 bases). There are 13 residues in the CDR3. Trimming took 7 bases from V and 5 from J, leaving 14 bases between them. The germline CDR1 and CDR2 sequences are MNHEY and SVGAGI. CDR3 protein: CASTRPGSETQYF. The CDR3 bases are TGTGCCAGCACGCGACCGGGAAGTGAGACCCAGTACTTC.